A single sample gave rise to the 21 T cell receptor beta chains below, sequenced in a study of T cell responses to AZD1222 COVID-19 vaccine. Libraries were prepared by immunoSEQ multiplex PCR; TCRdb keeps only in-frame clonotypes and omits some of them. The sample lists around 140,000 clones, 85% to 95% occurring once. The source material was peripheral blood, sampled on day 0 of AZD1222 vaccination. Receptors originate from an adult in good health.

DNA for the CDR3: TGTGCCAGCAAAGGGCTAACCGGGACAGGGGTCCAATACTACAATGAGCAGTTCTTC. This sequence encodes CASKGLTGTGVQYYNEQFF. The chain employs TRBV19 and TRBJ2-1; 10 positions agree with TRBD1. V gave up 9 bases and J gave up 3 bases; unmatched junction bases: 20. CDR1 and CDR2 from the germline V gene are LNHDA and SQIVND (reference sequence). The CDR3 sequence is 19 residues long.

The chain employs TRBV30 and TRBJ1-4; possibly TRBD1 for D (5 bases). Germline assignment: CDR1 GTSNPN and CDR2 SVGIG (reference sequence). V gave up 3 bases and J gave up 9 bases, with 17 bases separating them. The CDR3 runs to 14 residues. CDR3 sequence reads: CAWSSGTGTKKLFF. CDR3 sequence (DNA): TGTGCCTGGAGCTCCGGGACGGGTACTAAAAAACTGTTTTTT.

The CDR3 is CASSPLTGINTEAFF. The CDR3 DNA follows: TGCGCCAGCAGCCCCTTGACAGGGATAAACACTGAAGCTTTCTTT. The V gene is TRBV5-1, the J gene TRBJ1-1; 7 bases are a match to TRBD1. Germline V CDR1 and CDR2: SGHRS, YFSETQ. V lost 4 bases to trimming and J lost 2 bases; unmatched junction nucleotides: 8. The CDR3 totals 15 residues. The whole variable domain, remainder taken from reference TRBV5-1 and TRBJ1-1, is KAGVTQTPRYLIKTRGQQVTLSCSPISGHRSVSWYQQTPGQGLQFLFEYFSETQRNKGNFPGRFSGRQFSNSRSEMNVSTLELGDSALYLCASSPLTGINTEAFFGQGTRLTVV.

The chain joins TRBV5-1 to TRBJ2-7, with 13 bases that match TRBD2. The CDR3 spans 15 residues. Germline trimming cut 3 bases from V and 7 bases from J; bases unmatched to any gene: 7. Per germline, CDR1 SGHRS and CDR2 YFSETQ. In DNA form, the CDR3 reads TGCGCCAGCAGCTATGGACTAGCGGGAGTCGGTGAGCAGTACTTC. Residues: CASSYGLAGVGEQYF.

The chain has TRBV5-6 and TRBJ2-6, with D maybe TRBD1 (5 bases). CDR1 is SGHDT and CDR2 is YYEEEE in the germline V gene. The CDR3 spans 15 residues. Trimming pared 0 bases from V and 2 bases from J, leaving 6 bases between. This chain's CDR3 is CASSLVGAGANVLTF. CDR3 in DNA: TGTGCCAGCAGCTTGGTAGGGGCTGGGGCCAACGTCCTGACTTTC.

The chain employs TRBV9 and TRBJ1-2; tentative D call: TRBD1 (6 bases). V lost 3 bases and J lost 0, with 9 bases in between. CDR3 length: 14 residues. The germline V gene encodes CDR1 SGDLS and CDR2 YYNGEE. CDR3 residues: CASSARGANYGYTF. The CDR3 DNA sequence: TGTGCCAGCAGCGCCAGGGGAGCTAACTATGGCTACACCTTC.

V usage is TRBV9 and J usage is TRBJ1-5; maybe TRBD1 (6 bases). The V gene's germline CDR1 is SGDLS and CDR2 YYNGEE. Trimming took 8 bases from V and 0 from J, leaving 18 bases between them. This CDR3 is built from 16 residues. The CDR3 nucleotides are TGTGCCAGAGATTCGACAGGAACGCCTAGCAATCAGCCCCAGCATTTT. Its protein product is CARDSTGTPSNQPQHF.

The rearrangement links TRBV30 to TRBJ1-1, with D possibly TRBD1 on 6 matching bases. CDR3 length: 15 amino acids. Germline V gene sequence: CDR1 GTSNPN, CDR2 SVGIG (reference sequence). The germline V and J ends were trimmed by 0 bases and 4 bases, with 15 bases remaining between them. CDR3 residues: CAWSVLTGSSTEAFF. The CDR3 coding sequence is TGTGCCTGGAGTGTACTAACAGGGTCGAGCACTGAAGCTTTCTTT.

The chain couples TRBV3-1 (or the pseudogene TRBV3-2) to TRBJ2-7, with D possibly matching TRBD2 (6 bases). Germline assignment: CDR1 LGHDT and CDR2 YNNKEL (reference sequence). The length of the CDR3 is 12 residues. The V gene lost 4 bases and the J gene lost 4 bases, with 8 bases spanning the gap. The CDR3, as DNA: TGTGCCAGCAGCCTGGGGAGGTACGAGCAGTACTTC. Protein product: CASSLGRYEQYF.

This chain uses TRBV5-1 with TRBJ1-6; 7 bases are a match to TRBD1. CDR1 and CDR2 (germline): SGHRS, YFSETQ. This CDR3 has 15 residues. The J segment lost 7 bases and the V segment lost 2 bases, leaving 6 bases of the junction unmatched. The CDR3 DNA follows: TGCGCCAGCAGCTTCGGCGCAGGGGGGAATTCACCCCTCCACTTT. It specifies CASSFGAGGNSPLHF.

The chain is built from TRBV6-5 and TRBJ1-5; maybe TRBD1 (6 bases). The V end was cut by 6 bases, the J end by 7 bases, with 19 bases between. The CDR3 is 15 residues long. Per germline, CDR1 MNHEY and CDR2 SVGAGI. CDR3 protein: CASSPGVLRGQPQHF. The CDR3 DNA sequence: TGTGCCAGCAGCCCCGGGGTCCTGAGGGGGCAGCCCCAGCATTTT.

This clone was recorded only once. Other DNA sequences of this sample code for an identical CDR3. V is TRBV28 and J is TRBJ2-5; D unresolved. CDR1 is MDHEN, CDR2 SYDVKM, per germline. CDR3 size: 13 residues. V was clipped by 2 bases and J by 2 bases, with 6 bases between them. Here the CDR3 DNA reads TGTGCCAGCAGTTTACCTGGGCAAGAGACCCAGTACTTC. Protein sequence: CASSLPGQETQYF.

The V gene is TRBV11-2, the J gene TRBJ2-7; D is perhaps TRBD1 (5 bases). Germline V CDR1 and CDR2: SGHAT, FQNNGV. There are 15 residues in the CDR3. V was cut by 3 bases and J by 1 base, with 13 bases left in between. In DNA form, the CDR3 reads TGTGCCAGCAGCTTGCTTTCCGGACATTCCTACGAGCAGTACTTC. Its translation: CASSLLSGHSYEQYF.

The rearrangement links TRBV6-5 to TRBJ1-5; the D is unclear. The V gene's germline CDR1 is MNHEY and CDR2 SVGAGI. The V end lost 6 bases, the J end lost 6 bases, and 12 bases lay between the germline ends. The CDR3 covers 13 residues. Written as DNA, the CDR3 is TGTGCCAGCAGGGACCCAGGAGGTCAGCCCCAGCATTTT. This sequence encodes CASRDPGGQPQHF.

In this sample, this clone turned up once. CDR3 DNA: TGTGCCAGCAGGGAGGGAAGGAACAACTATGGCTACACCTTC. This encodes CASREGRNNYGYTF. The chain is built from TRBV6-5 and TRBJ1-2; D remains unclear. The CDR3 covers 14 residues. Germline values: CDR1 MNHEY, CDR2 SVGAGI. V was pared by 6 bases and J by 2 bases, with 13 bases between.

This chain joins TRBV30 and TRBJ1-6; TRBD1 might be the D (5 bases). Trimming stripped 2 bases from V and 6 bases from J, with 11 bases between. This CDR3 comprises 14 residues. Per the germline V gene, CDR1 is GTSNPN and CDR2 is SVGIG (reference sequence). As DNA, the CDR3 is TGTGCCTGGAGTCTGACAGTCCTTAATTCACCCCTCCACTTT. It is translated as CAWSLTVLNSPLHF.

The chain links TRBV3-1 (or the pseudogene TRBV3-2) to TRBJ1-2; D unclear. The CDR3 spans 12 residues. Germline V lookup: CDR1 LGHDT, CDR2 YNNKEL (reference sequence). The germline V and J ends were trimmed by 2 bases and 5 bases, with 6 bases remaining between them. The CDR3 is CASSQTQYGYTF. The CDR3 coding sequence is TGTGCCAGCAGCCAAACCCAATATGGCTACACCTTC.

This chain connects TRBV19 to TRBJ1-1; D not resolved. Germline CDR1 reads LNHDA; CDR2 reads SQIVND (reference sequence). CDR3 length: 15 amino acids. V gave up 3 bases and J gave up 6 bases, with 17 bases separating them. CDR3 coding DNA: TGTGCCAGTAGTATCTCAACAGCCCCAGGCGCTGAAGCTTTCTTT. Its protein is CASSISTAPGAEAFF.

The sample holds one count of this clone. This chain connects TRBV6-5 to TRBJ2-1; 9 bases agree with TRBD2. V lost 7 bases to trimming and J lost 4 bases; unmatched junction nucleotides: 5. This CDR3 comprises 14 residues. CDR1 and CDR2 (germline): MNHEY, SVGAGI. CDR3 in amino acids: CASKWTSVYNEQFF. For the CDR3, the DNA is TGTGCCAGCAAGTGGACTAGCGTTTACAATGAGCAGTTCTTC.

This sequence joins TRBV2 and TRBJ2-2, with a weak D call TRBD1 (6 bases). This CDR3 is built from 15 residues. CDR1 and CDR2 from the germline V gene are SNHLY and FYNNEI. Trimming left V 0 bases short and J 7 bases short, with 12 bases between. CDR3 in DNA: TGTGCCAGCAGTGAAGCCAGGGGTGGTATCGGGGAGCTGTTTTTT. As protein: CASSEARGGIGELFF.

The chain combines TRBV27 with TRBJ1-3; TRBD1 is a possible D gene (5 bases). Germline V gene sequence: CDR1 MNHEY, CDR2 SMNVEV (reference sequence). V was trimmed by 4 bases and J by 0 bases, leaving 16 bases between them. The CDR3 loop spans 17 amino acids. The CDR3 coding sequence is TGTGCCAGCAGTTCCCGGGACGGACCTATCTCTGGAAACACCATATATTTT. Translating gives CASSSRDGPISGNTIYF.